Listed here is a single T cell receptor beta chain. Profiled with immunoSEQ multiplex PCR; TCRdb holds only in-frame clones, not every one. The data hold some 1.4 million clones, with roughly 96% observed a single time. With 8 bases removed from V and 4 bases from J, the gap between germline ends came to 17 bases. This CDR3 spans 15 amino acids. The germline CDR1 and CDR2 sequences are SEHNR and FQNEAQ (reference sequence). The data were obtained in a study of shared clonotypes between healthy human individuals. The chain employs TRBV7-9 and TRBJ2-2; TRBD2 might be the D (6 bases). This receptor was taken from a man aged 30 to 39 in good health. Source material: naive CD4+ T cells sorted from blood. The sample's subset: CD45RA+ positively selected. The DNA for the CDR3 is TGTGCCAGCGGGGACGGGAGTGGGGTCACCGGGGAGCTGTTTTTT. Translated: CASGDGSGVTGELFF.